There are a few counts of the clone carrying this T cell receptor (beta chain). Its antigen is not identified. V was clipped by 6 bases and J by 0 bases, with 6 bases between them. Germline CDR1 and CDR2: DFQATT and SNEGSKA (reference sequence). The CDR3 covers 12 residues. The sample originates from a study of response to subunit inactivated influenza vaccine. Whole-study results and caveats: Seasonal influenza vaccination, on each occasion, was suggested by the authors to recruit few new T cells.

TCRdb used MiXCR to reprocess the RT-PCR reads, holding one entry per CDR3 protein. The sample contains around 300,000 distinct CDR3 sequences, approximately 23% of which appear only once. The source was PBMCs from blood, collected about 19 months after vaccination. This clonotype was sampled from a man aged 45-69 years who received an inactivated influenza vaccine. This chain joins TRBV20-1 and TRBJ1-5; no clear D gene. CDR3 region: CSAISSNQPQHF. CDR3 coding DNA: TGCAGTGCCATAAGTAGCAATCAGCCCCAGCATTTT.